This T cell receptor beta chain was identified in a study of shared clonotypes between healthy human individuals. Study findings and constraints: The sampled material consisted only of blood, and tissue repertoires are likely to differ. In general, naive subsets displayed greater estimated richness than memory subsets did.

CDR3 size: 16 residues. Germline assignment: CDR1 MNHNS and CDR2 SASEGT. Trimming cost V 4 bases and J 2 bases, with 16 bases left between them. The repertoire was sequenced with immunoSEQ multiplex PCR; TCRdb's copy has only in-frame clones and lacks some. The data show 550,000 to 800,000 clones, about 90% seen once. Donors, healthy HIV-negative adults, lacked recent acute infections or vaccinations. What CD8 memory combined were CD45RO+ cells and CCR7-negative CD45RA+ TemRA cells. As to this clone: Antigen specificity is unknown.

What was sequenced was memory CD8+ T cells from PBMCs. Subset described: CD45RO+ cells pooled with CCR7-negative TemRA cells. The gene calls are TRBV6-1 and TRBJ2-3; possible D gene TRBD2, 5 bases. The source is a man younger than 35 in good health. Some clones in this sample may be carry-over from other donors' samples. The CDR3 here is CASSGTQLRHTDTQYF. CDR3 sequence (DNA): TGTGCCAGCAGTGGGACTCAGCTCAGACACACAGATACGCAGTATTTT.